Sequencing of this TCR beta chain was carried out in a study of control samples from healthy donors and cancer patients. The CDR3 covers 13 residues. The V end lost 7 bases, the J end lost 1 base, and 10 bases lay between the germline ends. Data came from immunoSEQ multiplex PCR; TCRdb stores just in-frame clones and leaves some out. Of around 90,000 clones in the sample, around 85% were seen once. The chain carries TRBV12-3 or TRBV12-4 and TRBJ1-2, with a tentative D call TRBD1 (5 bases). Source material: blood. The TCR comes from a young man in good health. The CDR3: CASKDTNNYGYTF. CDR3 DNA sequence: TGTGCCAGCAAGGACACGAATAACTATGGCTACACCTTC.